The 27 T cell receptor beta chains in this list originate from one sample, sequenced in a study of stem cell transplantation in POMP-related autoinflammatory disease. General study points: Fewer unique TRB V-J gene pairings were identified in patients with PRAID. In patients with PRAID, every analyzed T-cell subset tended to show lower diversity and higher clonality.

Their antigens remain unidentified. Sequencing used immunoSEQ multiplex PCR; TCRdb keeps in-frame clones, though not all of them. The sample records under 11,000 clones, around 86% being singletons. The sample consisted of CD8+ T cells from PBMCs, taken before stem cell transplantation. The receptor source for this set is a human donor with POMP-related autoinflammation and immune dysregulation (PRAID).

V gene TRBV4-1 combines with J gene TRBJ1-2; D is uncertain. Trimming cost V 0 bases and J 5 bases, with 19 bases left between them. There are 17 residues in the CDR3. Germline V gene data show CDR1 as MGHRA and CDR2 as YSYEKL. The CDR3 coding sequence is TGCGCCAGCAGCCAAGATCCATATTTGACGGCCCGGTATGGCTACACCTTC. Its protein is CASSQDPYLTARYGYTF.

The chain employs TRBV7-3 and TRBJ2-3, with D hard to call. V gave up 1 base and J gave up 6 bases, with 8 bases separating them. CDR1 SGHTA and CDR2 FQGTGA come from the germline V gene. The CDR3 loop spans 13 amino acids. The chain's CDR3 is CASSLIFSDTQYF. The CDR3 bases are TGTGCCAGCAGCTTAATCTTTTCGGATACGCAGTATTTT.

V and J are TRBV27 and TRBJ2-7, with 10 bases lining up with TRBD1. CDR3 length: 14 amino acids. Germline V gene lookup returns CDR1 MNHEY and CDR2 SMNVEV (reference sequence). Trimming cost V 5 bases and J 4 bases; bases outside gene matches: 5. CDR3 nucleotide sequence: TGTGCCAGCAGTCCGAGGGACAGGGGATACGAGCAGTACTTC. Its protein is CASSPRDRGYEQYF.

V usage is TRBV14 and J usage is TRBJ2-7; D perhaps matches TRBD2 (6 bases). Trimming stripped 8 bases from V and 3 bases from J, with 14 bases between. This CDR3 has 13 amino acids. Germline V gene sequence: CDR1 SGHDN, CDR2 FVKESK. Here the CDR3 reads CASRPGGGYEQYF. CDR3 in DNA: TGTGCCAGCCGCCCCGGGGGAGGCTACGAGCAGTACTTC. The full variable domain, completed using reference TRBV14 and TRBJ2-7, is EAGVTQFPSHSVIEKGQTVTLRCDPISGHDNLYWYRRVMGKEIKFLLHFVKESKQDESGMPNNRFLAERTGGTYSTLKVQPAELEDSGVYFCASRPGGGYEQYFGPGTRLTVT.

This sequence joins TRBV7-9 and TRBJ2-7, with D perhaps TRBD2 (5 bases). The CDR3 is 13 amino acids. Deletions cut 4 bases from V and 7 bases from J, with 14 bases between. The germline V gene encodes CDR1 SEHNR and CDR2 FQNEAQ (reference sequence). CDR3 coding DNA: TGTGCCAGCAGCTCGGACCTGGCGGGTGAGCAGTACTTC. As protein: CASSSDLAGEQYF.

CDR3: CASSPDRGTEAFF. The CDR3 DNA follows: TGTGCCAGCAGCCCCGACAGGGGCACTGAAGCTTTCTTT. This chain connects TRBV5-8 to TRBJ1-1, with TRBD1 matching over 8 bases. Looked up from germline, CDR1 is SGHTS and CDR2 is YDEGEE. The CDR3 contains 13 residues. The V segment lost 4 bases and the J segment 4 bases; nucleotides outside the gene matches: 3.

V gene TRBV7-6 combines with J gene TRBJ2-7; tentatively, D is TRBD1 or TRBD2 (6 bases each). Between the trimmed V and J ends, which lost 1 base and 6 bases, there was a span of 10 bases. The CDR3 runs to 13 residues. Germline loops: CDR1 SGHVS, CDR2 FNYEAQ. The CDR3: CASSLVEGVEQYF. The CDR3 nucleotides read TGTGCCAGCAGCTTAGTGGAGGGGGTCGAGCAGTACTTC.

The chain employs TRBV7-9 and TRBJ1-6; 7 nucleotides align to TRBD1. V shed 5 bases and J 7 bases; nucleotides not matched to a gene: 11. Germline CDR1 reads SEHNR; CDR2 reads FQNEAQ (reference sequence). There are 16 residues in the CDR3. The CDR3 here is CASSPGGVGANSPLHF. In DNA, the CDR3 is TGTGCCAGCAGCCCAGGGGGGGTGGGGGCGAATTCACCCCTCCACTTT.

This chain uses TRBV2 with TRBJ2-3, with 8 bases fitting TRBD2. This CDR3 region has 15 residues. Per the germline V gene, CDR1 is SNHLY and CDR2 is FYNNEI. With V trimmed by 4 bases and J by 3 bases, 6 bases remained unmatched. The CDR3 reads CASSVSGDPTDTQYF. The DNA of the CDR3 is TGTGCCAGCAGTGTTAGCGGGGACCCTACAGATACGCAGTATTTT.

This chain uses TRBV15 with TRBJ2-4; D remains unclear. CDR1 LNHNV and CDR2 YYDKDF come from the germline V gene (reference sequence). The CDR3 has 8 residues. Trimming stripped 8 bases from V and 12 bases from J, with 5 bases between. In nucleotides, the CDR3 is TGTGCCACCCTTACTCAGTACTTC. It is translated as CATLTQYF.

This CDR3 reads CASSFPRQGVLYGYTF. CDR3 bases: TGTGCCAGCAGCTTTCCGCGACAGGGGGTTCTCTATGGCTACACCTTC. This chain uses TRBV5-6 with TRBJ1-2, with 9 bases that match TRBD1. The CDR3 consists of 16 residues. CDR1 and CDR2 from the germline V gene are SGHDT and YYEEEE. V was pared by 2 bases and J by 4 bases, with 9 bases of the junction left unmatched.

The chain links TRBV19 to TRBJ2-3; 10 bases align to TRBD2. The CDR3 length is 15 residues. V dropped 5 bases and J dropped 4; count of bases not matched to a gene: 6. From germline, CDR1 is LNHDA and CDR2 SQIVND (reference sequence). CDR3 sequence reads: CASSETSGYADTQYF. The DNA of the CDR3 is TGTGCCAGTAGTGAGACTAGCGGGTACGCAGATACGCAGTATTTT.

CDR3 residues: CASSLPRGNSYEQYF. The CDR3 nucleotides are TGTGCCAGCAGCTTACCCAGGGGGAACTCCTACGAGCAGTACTTC. The V gene is TRBV7-9, the J gene TRBJ2-7, with 7 bases that match TRBD1. V was pared by 2 bases and J by 0 bases, with 4 bases of the junction left unmatched. Per the germline V gene, CDR1 is SEHNR and CDR2 is FQNEAQ (reference sequence). CDR3 length: 15 amino acids. Filled out from reference TRBV7-9 and TRBJ2-7, the complete variable domain reads DTGVSQNPRHKITKRGQNVTFRCDPISEHNRLYWYRQTLGQGPEFLTYFQNEAQLEKSRLLSDRFSAERPKGSFSTLEIQRTEQGDSAMYLCASSLPRGNSYEQYFGPGTRLTVT.

This chain connects TRBV9 to TRBJ2-7; 10 bases agree with TRBD1. This CDR3 has 16 residues. The J segment lost 2 bases and the V segment lost 4 bases, leaving 9 bases of the junction unmatched. Germline CDR1 reads SGDLS; CDR2 reads YYNGEE. Here the CDR3 DNA reads TGTGCCAGCAGCAACCCCAAGGGACAGGGGACCTACGAGCAGTACTTC. Its translation is CASSNPKGQGTYEQYF.

The chain couples TRBV19 to TRBJ2-2; tentative D call: TRBD1 (5 bases). Germline values: CDR1 LNHDA, CDR2 SQIVND (reference sequence). V lost 0 bases to trimming and J lost 0 bases, with 11 bases between them. CDR3 size: 17 residues. In DNA form, the CDR3 reads TGTGCCAGTAGTATAGACGCAGGGTATCCGAACACCGGGGAGCTGTTTTTT. It codes for CASSIDAGYPNTGELFF.

The chain combines TRBV21-1 with TRBJ1-2. TRBV21-1 is described as a pseudogene. The CDR3 length is 15 residues. The CDR3 here is CASSQDPPTIRGYTF. The DNA for the CDR3 is TGTGCCAGCAGCCAAGATCCCCCCACTATACGAGGCTACACCTTC.

This chain uses TRBV4-1 with TRBJ2-3; 12 bases are shared with TRBD2. The CDR3 length is 15 residues. The trim removed 4 bases at V and 6 bases at J, leaving 5 bases unmatched. CDR1 MGHRA and CDR2 YSYEKL come from the germline V gene. CDR3 coding DNA: TGCGCCAGCAGCCCCTGGACTAGCGGGGCTGATACGCAGTATTTT. This codes for CASSPWTSGADTQYF.

V gene TRBV30 combines with J gene TRBJ2-3, with no clear D. V lost 0 bases to trimming and J lost 6 bases, with 13 bases between them. CDR1 GTSNPN and CDR2 SVGIG come from the germline V gene (reference sequence). The CDR3 consists of 14 residues. The CDR3 DNA follows: TGTGCCTGGAGTGTAAGTCTCCACGGGGATACGCAGTATTTT. Its translation is CAWSVSLHGDTQYF. Using reference TRBV30 and TRBJ2-3 for the parts outside the CDR3, the full variable domain is SQTIHQWPATLVQPVGSPLSLECTVEGTSNPNLYWYRQAAGRGLQLLFYSVGIGQISSEVPQNLSASRPQDRQFILSSKKLLLSDSGFYLCAWSVSLHGDTQYFGPGTRLTVL.

The V call is TRBV6-5, the J call TRBJ2-1; perhaps TRBD2 as D (5 bases). This CDR3 comprises 13 residues. The germline gives CDR1 MNHEY, CDR2 SVGAGI. Trimming removed 8 bases at V and 3 bases at J, with 11 bases between. CDR3 in DNA: TGTGCCAGCGGGGTGGGGAGCTACAATGAGCAGTTCTTC. It codes for CASGVGSYNEQFF.

V and J are TRBV19 and TRBJ1-5, with D hard to call. From germline, CDR1 is LNHDA and CDR2 SQIVND (reference sequence). V lost 8 bases to trimming and J lost 0 bases, with 11 bases between them. The CDR3 length is 14 residues. CDR3 in amino acids: CASGEGISNQPQHF. The CDR3 nucleotides read TGTGCCAGTGGGGAAGGAATTAGCAATCAGCCCCAGCATTTT.

This clone was recorded only once. The genes are TRBV7-9 and TRBJ2-5, with 9 positions matching TRBD1. The ends lost 7 bases at V and 3 bases at J; junction bases unmatched: 9. Germline values: CDR1 SEHNR, CDR2 FQNEAQ (reference sequence). The CDR3 sequence is 15 residues long. The CDR3 bases are TGTGCCAGCAACCCCCTGGGACAGGGAGAAGAGACCCAGTACTTC. Protein product: CASNPLGQGEETQYF.

The genes are TRBV30 and TRBJ2-2, with 14 bases fitting TRBD2. Trimming cost V 4 bases and J 8 bases; bases outside gene matches: 6. The germline gives CDR1 GTSNPN, CDR2 SVGIG (reference sequence). CDR3 size: 15 residues. CDR3 nucleotide sequence: TGTGCCTGGAAGAGGACTAGCGGGAGGAGTGGGGAGCTGTTTTTT. It is translated as CAWKRTSGRSGELFF.

V and J are TRBV11-1 and TRBJ1-5, with 9 bases lining up with TRBD1. V trimming: 2 bases; J trimming: 6 bases; junction bases outside the gene matches: 14. The length of the CDR3 is 18 residues. Per germline, CDR1 SGHAT and CDR2 FQDESV (reference sequence). DNA of the CDR3: TGTGCCAGCAGCTTAAGACCAGACCGGGACAGGGTGAGTCAGCCCCAGCATTTT. Translation gives CASSLRPDRDRVSQPQHF.

The rearrangement joins TRBV7-9 to TRBJ1-5; D gene ambiguous. There are 15 residues in the CDR3. Trimming shortened V by 4 bases and J by 1 base, and 11 bases separated the two germline ends. The germline gives CDR1 SEHNR, CDR2 FQNEAQ (reference sequence). The CDR3 nucleotides are TGTGCCAGCAGCTACATCTCTATAAGCAATCAGCCCCAGCATTTT. This translates into CASSYISISNQPQHF.

The J gene is TRBJ1-2, the V gene TRBV5-6, with D unclear. Germline CDR1 and CDR2: SGHDT and YYEEEE. The V end lost 1 base, the J end lost 8 bases, and 15 bases lay between the germline ends. The CDR3 extends over 14 amino acids. CDR3 residues: CASSLPGNPYGYTF. In DNA form, the CDR3 reads TGTGCCAGCAGCTTGCCCGGCAATCCCTACGGCTACACCTTC. Looking up the rest from reference TRBV5-6 and TRBJ1-2 gives the full variable domain: DAGVTQSPTHLIKTRGQQVTLRCSPKSGHDTVSWYQQALGQGPQFIFQYYEEEERQRGNFPDRFSGHQFPNYSSELNVNALLLGDSALYLCASSLPGNPYGYTFGSGTRLTVV.

In its sample, this clone was seen once. V and J are TRBV28 and TRBJ1-5; a possible D gene is TRBD1 (5 bases). CDR3 length: 14 residues. V was cut by 5 bases and J by 6 bases, with 14 bases left in between. Germline V gene lookup returns CDR1 MDHEN and CDR2 SYDVKM. The DNA for the CDR3 is TGTGCCAGCAGTGCCCGCCAGGGTGTTCAGCCCCAGCATTTT. It yields the protein CASSARQGVQPQHF.

The chain couples TRBV7-9 to TRBJ1-2; D not resolved. The CDR3 is 14 residues long. Germline-derived CDR1 and CDR2 are SEHNR and FQNEAQ (reference sequence). The V gene lost 2 bases and the J gene lost 4 bases, with 11 bases spanning the gap. CDR3 region: CASSLIGSFYGYTF. The DNA of the CDR3 is TGTGCCAGCAGCTTAATAGGCAGCTTCTATGGCTACACCTTC.